Each of the 5 T cell receptor beta chains below was sequenced from the same sample in a study of T cell repertoires in cytomegalovirus infection. Using its own MiXCR run on the reads, TCRdb lists one record per CDR3 protein. Here the sample spans a few hundred thousand distinct CDR3 sequences, about a quarter being singletons. What was sequenced was PBMCs. These receptors were obtained from a human donor in good health (CMV status not recorded). Some clones in this sample may be carry-over from other donors' samples.

J is TRBJ1-6 and V is TRBV27, with TRBD1 as a possible D gene (6 bases). V dropped 6 bases and J dropped 7 bases, with 13 bases sitting between them. The CDR3 runs to 14 residues. Germline lookup yields CDR1 MNHEY and CDR2 SMNVEV (reference sequence). CDR3 in DNA: TGTGCCAGCAGAGAACAGGGCGGGAATTCACCCCTCCACTTT. Its translation is CASREQGGNSPLHF.

This clonotype was counted between two and nine times. The chain recombines TRBV4-1 with TRBJ2-3; 14 bases align to TRBD2. In germline, CDR1 is MGHRA, CDR2 YSYEKL. The CDR3 spans 18 residues. V shed 3 bases and J 5 bases; nucleotides not matched to a gene: 10. The CDR3 coding sequence is TGCGCCAGCAGCCAGCGACTAGCGGGAGGGACTAGCCAAGATACGCAGTATTTT. It is translated as CASSQRLAGGTSQDTQYF.

In this sample, this clonotype turned up a few times. The chain employs TRBV28 and TRBJ1-2; D gene unclear. The CDR3 contains 12 residues. Trimming removed 6 bases at V and 8 bases at J, with 13 bases between. CDR1 is MDHEN and CDR2 is SYDVKM in the germline V gene. The CDR3 sequence is CASRQNPEGYTF. CDR3 DNA sequence: TGTGCCAGCAGACAAAACCCGGAGGGCTACACCTTC.

This clonotype was recorded a few times. The chain joins TRBV19 to TRBJ2-1; TRBD2 matches at 14 bases. CDR1 is LNHDA, CDR2 SQIVND, per germline (reference sequence). The CDR3 is 19 residues long. Unmatched junction bases numbered 12, after V lost 4 bases and J lost 4 bases. The DNA for the CDR3 is TGTGCCAGTAGTAGAGGACTAGCGGGAGGCCCCCGGGAATACAATGAGCAGTTCTTC. Protein: CASSRGLAGGPREYNEQFF.

The chain uses TRBV7-6 and TRBJ1-6; no clear D gene. This CDR3 spans 15 amino acids. In germline, CDR1 is SGHVS, CDR2 FNYEAQ. V lost 5 bases, J lost 5 bases, and 13 bases lay in between. In DNA form, the CDR3 reads TGTGCCAGCAGCACCGACCAAGGAGATAATTCACCCCTCCACTTT. Its protein product is CASSTDQGDNSPLHF.